This T cell receptor (beta chain) was identified during a study of cytomegalovirus exposure and HLA in healthy donors. Overall study context: From HLA-typed donors, an early data release held tens of millions of unique TCRs. Whole-study results and caveats: Researchers catalogued 160 or so TCR beta chains as cytomegalovirus-associated.

In the PCR, 60 Vbeta and 13 Jbeta primers were used. Profiled with immunoSEQ multiplex PCR; TCRdb holds only in-frame clones, not every one. The sample includes under 200,000 clones, 75% to 90% seen only once; the top ten take approximately 6.3%. V lost 0 bases, J lost 3 bases, and 20 bases lay in between. The germline V gene encodes CDR1 SGDLS and CDR2 YYNGEE. This CDR3 has 18 residues. Turning to this clone: Its antigen is undetermined.

The source is a middle-aged man in good health and CMV-seropositive. The specimen sequenced was PBMCs. The genes are TRBV9 and TRBJ2-3, with a weak D call TRBD1 (6 bases). DNA for the CDR3: TGTGCCAGCAGCGTAGCTGGGGTGGGCGATAGGGGGACAGATACGCAGTATTTT. Its protein product is CASSVAGVGDRGTDTQYF.